Included here is one TCR beta chain sequence, with context. The CDR3 loop spans 13 amino acids. Looked up from germline, CDR1 is LNHDA and CDR2 is SQIVND (reference sequence). The trim removed 6 bases at V and 5 bases at J, leaving 2 bases unmatched. This sample was taken from a study of blood T cell repertoires in COVID-19. Study information: Whether acute or convalescent, the COVID-19 samples came from the United States, Italy and Spain. T cells, B-cell-depleted T cells, or PBMCs provided the cDNA or gDNA that served as material.

In the original processing: Cell counts per sample came from amplifying reference gene primers. Only in-frame clones appear in the TCRdb table, and some are missing; sequencing was by immunoSEQ multiplex PCR. V, J and clone size reflect that table, while D and trimming were determined from the DNA. This table holds hundreds of thousands of clones, about 89% found once. Those enrolled, adults aged 18 to 89 years, came from under 25 US areas. The sequence derives from a woman aged 40 to 50 who had recovered from COVID-19. J is TRBJ2-7 and V is TRBV19; 12 bases map to TRBD2. Source material: PBMCs or T cells enriched from blood (not recorded which). Here the CDR3 reads CASRRLAGDEQYF. The CDR3 nucleotides are TGTGCCAGTAGACGACTAGCGGGAGACGAGCAGTACTTC.